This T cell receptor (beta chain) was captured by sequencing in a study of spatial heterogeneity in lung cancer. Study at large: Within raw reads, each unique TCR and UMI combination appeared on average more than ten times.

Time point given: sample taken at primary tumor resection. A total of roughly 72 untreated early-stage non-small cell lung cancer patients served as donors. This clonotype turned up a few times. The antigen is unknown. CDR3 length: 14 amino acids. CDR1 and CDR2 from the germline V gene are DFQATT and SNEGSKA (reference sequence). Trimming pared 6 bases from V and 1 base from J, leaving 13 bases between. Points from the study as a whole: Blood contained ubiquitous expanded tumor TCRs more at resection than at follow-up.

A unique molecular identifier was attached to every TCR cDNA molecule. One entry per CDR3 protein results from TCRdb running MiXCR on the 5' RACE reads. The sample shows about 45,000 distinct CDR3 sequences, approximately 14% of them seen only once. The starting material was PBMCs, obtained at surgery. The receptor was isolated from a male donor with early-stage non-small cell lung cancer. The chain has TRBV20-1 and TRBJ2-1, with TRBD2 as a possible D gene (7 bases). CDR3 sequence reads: CSARRGGSYNEQFF. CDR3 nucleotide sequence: TGCAGTGCCAGAAGGGGGGGGTCCTACAATGAGCAGTTCTTC.